Listed below are T cell receptor beta chains from one sample, sequenced in a study of T cells in Graves' hyperthyroidism and ophthalmopathy. Each CDR3 protein gets one entry after TCRdb re-called the multiplex PCR reads with MiXCR. The sample carries under 300,000 distinct CDR3 sequences, nearly 15% recorded once. The sequencing input was blood. These receptor sequences come from a woman aged 45 to 65 with Graves' hyperthyroidism that later progressed to Graves' ophthalmopathy. Both conserved end residues are part of each CDR3. The D gene is left open where the match is weak. Rows may omit the clone size; those that give it use once, few, many or a size class.

v_call: TRBV25-1
j_call: TRBJ1-4
d_call: TRBD1
clone_size: .
cdr3_nt: TGTGCCAGCAGTGAATCGGGACAGCTTCCAACTAATGAAAAACTGTTTTTT
cdr3_aa: CASSESGQLPTNEKLFF

v_call: TRBV18
j_call: TRBJ2-5
d_call: .
clone_size: .
cdr3_nt: TGTGCCAGCTCACCAATGACGGAACCTAAAGAGACCCAGTACTTC
cdr3_aa: CASSPMTEPKETQYF

v_call: TRBV5-6
j_call: TRBJ1-2
d_call: .
clone_size: many
cdr3_nt: TGTGCCAGCAGCGAGATTTCGGTCTATGGCTACACCTTC
cdr3_aa: CASSEISVYGYTF

v_call: TRBV7-9
j_call: TRBJ1-2
d_call: TRBD1
clone_size: few
cdr3_nt: TGTGCCAGCACCGTAGGGTGGACAGGGGGAGGCTACACCTTC
cdr3_aa: CASTVGWTGGGYTF

v_call: TRBV5-4
j_call: TRBJ1-2
d_call: TRBD1
clone_size: few
cdr3_nt: TGTGCCAGCAGCTCCAGGGGGTACAACTATGGCTACACCTTC
cdr3_aa: CASSSRGYNYGYTF

v_call: TRBV2
j_call: TRBJ1-2
d_call: TRBD1
clone_size: many
cdr3_nt: TGTGCCAGCAGTTTTACAGGGGGAGCGAGCTATGGCTACACCTTC
cdr3_aa: CASSFTGGASYGYTF

v_call: TRBV3-1
j_call: TRBJ2-3
d_call: .
clone_size: many
cdr3_nt: TGTGCCAGCAGCCAAGATGTGTCCTGGGGCACAGATACGCAGTATTTT
cdr3_aa: CASSQDVSWGTDTQYF

v_call: TRBV3-1
j_call: TRBJ1-2
d_call: .
clone_size: many
cdr3_nt: TGTGCCAGCAGCCGGAAGACTTCGGGGAACACCTTC
cdr3_aa: CASSRKTSGNTF

v_call: TRBV7-2
j_call: TRBJ1-2
d_call: .
clone_size: many
cdr3_nt: TGTGCCAGCACCGCCGGAGGGCTTAGTGGCTACACCTTC
cdr3_aa: CASTAGGLSGYTF

v_call: TRBV29-1
j_call: TRBJ1-1
d_call: TRBD1
clone_size: few
cdr3_nt: TGCAGCGTTGGACCACAGGGGATTAGCACTGAAGCTTTCTTT
cdr3_aa: CSVGPQGISTEAFF

v_call: TRBV7-9
j_call: TRBJ2-1
d_call: TRBD1
clone_size: .
cdr3_nt: TGTGCCAGCAGCTTACCCGGCTGGGGACAGGGATCCAATGAGCAGTTCTTC
cdr3_aa: CASSLPGWGQGSNEQFF

v_call: TRBV5-1
j_call: TRBJ2-7
d_call: .
clone_size: many
cdr3_nt: TGCGCCAGCAGCTTAGGGGACAAGTACGAGCAGTACTTC
cdr3_aa: CASSLGDKYEQYF

v_call: TRBV27
j_call: TRBJ2-1
d_call: .
clone_size: many
cdr3_nt: TGTGCCAGCAGTTCCCCCAATGAGCAGTTCTTC
cdr3_aa: CASSSPNEQFF

v_call: TRBV2
j_call: TRBJ2-5
d_call: .
clone_size: many
cdr3_nt: TGTGCCAGCAGTGGTGCAAGAGAGACCCAGTACTTC
cdr3_aa: CASSGARETQYF

v_call: TRBV4-1
j_call: TRBJ1-1
d_call: .
clone_size: few
cdr3_nt: TGCGCCAGCAGCCCAGGCCCCGGGGCGGAGGTCGCTTTCTTT
cdr3_aa: CASSPGPGAEVAFF

v_call: TRBV28
j_call: TRBJ2-4
d_call: TRBD2
clone_size: many
cdr3_nt: TGTGCCAGCAGTGGGACTAGCGGGAGTGGCGGCATTCAGTACTTC
cdr3_aa: CASSGTSGSGGIQYF

v_call: TRBV3-1
j_call: TRBJ2-1
d_call: TRBD2
clone_size: many
cdr3_nt: TGTGCCAGCAGCCAGATGGCGGGGGGGGGAAATGAGCAGTTCTTC
cdr3_aa: CASSQMAGGGNEQFF

v_call: TRBV7-2
j_call: TRBJ2-7
d_call: TRBD2
clone_size: few
cdr3_nt: TGTGCCAGCAGCTTAGGCGGGGGGTTCCACGAGCAGTACTTC
cdr3_aa: CASSLGGGFHEQYF

v_call: TRBV30
j_call: TRBJ1-5
d_call: .
clone_size: .
cdr3_nt: TGTGCCTGGAGTGTAGGGGGAGGCGGTCAGCCCCAGCATTTT
cdr3_aa: CAWSVGGGGQPQHF

v_call: TRBV12-3/TRBV12-4
j_call: TRBJ1-1
d_call: TRBD1
clone_size: many
cdr3_nt: TGTGCCAGCAGCCTCGGGACAGGTTTTGCTTTCTTT
cdr3_aa: CASSLGTGFAFF

v_call: TRBV28
j_call: TRBJ2-3
d_call: TRBD2
clone_size: many
cdr3_nt: TGTGCCAGCAGTTCCAGGACGCTAGCGGGAAGAGATACGCAGTATTTT
cdr3_aa: CASSSRTLAGRDTQYF

v_call: TRBV27
j_call: TRBJ2-5
d_call: .
clone_size: few
cdr3_nt: TGTGCCAGCAGGGGAGTGGGGACCCAGTACTTC
cdr3_aa: CASRGVGTQYF

v_call: TRBV18
j_call: TRBJ1-6
d_call: .
clone_size: many
cdr3_nt: TGTGCCAGCTCTTCTCAAGGAAACTCACCCCTCCACTTT
cdr3_aa: CASSSQGNSPLHF

v_call: TRBV11-1
j_call: TRBJ2-1
d_call: TRBD2
clone_size: many
cdr3_nt: TGTGCCAGCAGCCCTCGGACTAGCGGGAGGGCGTGGGAGCAGTTCTTC
cdr3_aa: CASSPRTSGRAWEQFF

v_call: TRBV29-1
j_call: TRBJ1-1
d_call: TRBD1
clone_size: many
cdr3_nt: TGCAGCGCCGGACAGGGAGTGGACACTGAAGCTTTCTTT
cdr3_aa: CSAGQGVDTEAFF

v_call: TRBV19
j_call: TRBJ1-1
d_call: TRBD1
clone_size: .
cdr3_nt: TGTGCCAGTAGTGGGGGACAGGGAAGGAACACTGAAGCTTTCTTT
cdr3_aa: CASSGGQGRNTEAFF

v_call: TRBV28
j_call: TRBJ2-7
d_call: TRBD1
clone_size: .
cdr3_nt: TGTGCCAGCAGTTCAACGGGACAGGCTTCCTACGAGCAGTACTTC
cdr3_aa: CASSSTGQASYEQYF

v_call: TRBV4-1
j_call: TRBJ2-4
d_call: .
clone_size: few
cdr3_nt: TGCGCCAGCAGCCAAGAGGTGGGCTTCAAAAACATTCAGTACTTC
cdr3_aa: CASSQEVGFKNIQYF

v_call: TRBV2
j_call: TRBJ2-7
d_call: .
clone_size: many
cdr3_nt: TGTGCCAGCAGTGAAGGCCGCTACGAGCAGTACTTC
cdr3_aa: CASSEGRYEQYF

v_call: TRBV19
j_call: TRBJ2-1
d_call: .
clone_size: .
cdr3_nt: TGTGCCAGTGGAGAGACAAACACCTACAATGAGCAGTTCTTC
cdr3_aa: CASGETNTYNEQFF

v_call: TRBV29-1
j_call: TRBJ2-2
d_call: .
clone_size: few
cdr3_nt: TGCAGCGTTCCCCGGGGTGGCACCGGGGAGCTGTTTTTT
cdr3_aa: CSVPRGGTGELFF

v_call: TRBV7-3
j_call: TRBJ1-1
d_call: .
clone_size: many
cdr3_nt: TGTGCCAGCAGCCAGGGAGGGTATCGATGGACTGAAGCTTTCTTT
cdr3_aa: CASSQGGYRWTEAFF

v_call: TRBV27
j_call: TRBJ2-7
d_call: .
clone_size: .
cdr3_nt: TGTGCCAGCAGTTTTCCAGGGACCGAGCAGTACTTC
cdr3_aa: CASSFPGTEQYF

v_call: TRBV7-9
j_call: TRBJ1-1
d_call: TRBD1
clone_size: many
cdr3_nt: TGTGCCAGCAGCACCGGACAGGGGATGGCGGCGGAAGCTTTCTTT
cdr3_aa: CASSTGQGMAAEAFF

v_call: TRBV13
j_call: TRBJ1-1
d_call: .
clone_size: many
cdr3_nt: TGTGCCAGCAGCCCCAGGGATCACACTGAAGCTTTCTTT
cdr3_aa: CASSPRDHTEAFF

v_call: TRBV7-2
j_call: TRBJ2-7
d_call: TRBD2
clone_size: many
cdr3_nt: TGTGCCAGCAGCTTGTGGGCTAGCGGGGTATTGGAGATTAGCGAGCAGTACTTC
cdr3_aa: CASSLWASGVLEISEQYF

v_call: TRBV30
j_call: TRBJ2-2
d_call: .
clone_size: many
cdr3_nt: TGTGCCTTGAGAAACACCGGGGAGCTGTTTTTT
cdr3_aa: CALRNTGELFF

v_call: TRBV19
j_call: TRBJ1-6
d_call: .
clone_size: few
cdr3_nt: TGTGCCAGTAGTATACGACGGATCTATAATTCACCCCTCCACTTT
cdr3_aa: CASSIRRIYNSPLHF

v_call: TRBV19
j_call: TRBJ1-1
d_call: .
clone_size: many
cdr3_nt: TGTGCCAGTAGTATGGGTAGGGGAACCACTGAAGCTTTCTTT
cdr3_aa: CASSMGRGTTEAFF

v_call: TRBV20-1
j_call: TRBJ1-2
d_call: TRBD1
clone_size: many
cdr3_nt: TGCAGTGCTAGCCCGACAGGGAGTGGAAGCTACACCTTC
cdr3_aa: CSASPTGSGSYTF

v_call: TRBV5-6
j_call: TRBJ2-2
d_call: .
clone_size: .
cdr3_nt: TGTGCCAGCAGCTTGGGACTCCAGGGCTGGGCCGGGGAGCTGTTTTTT
cdr3_aa: CASSLGLQGWAGELFF

v_call: TRBV4-1
j_call: TRBJ2-3
d_call: .
clone_size: few
cdr3_nt: TGCGCCAGCAGCCAAGAATGGCAACTAGCTCCAGATACGCAGTATTTT
cdr3_aa: CASSQEWQLAPDTQYF

v_call: TRBV10-3
j_call: TRBJ2-7
d_call: .
clone_size: few
cdr3_nt: TGTGCCTCCATGGGGGAACTGGCCGTCTACGGGCAGTACTTC
cdr3_aa: CASMGELAVYGQYF

v_call: TRBV4-2
j_call: TRBJ2-1
d_call: TRBD2
clone_size: .
cdr3_nt: TGTGCCAGCAGCCAAGTCGTCTCGACTAGCGGGTCTACCTACAATGAGCAGTTCTTC
cdr3_aa: CASSQVVSTSGSTYNEQFF

v_call: TRBV4-1
j_call: TRBJ1-1
d_call: TRBD1
clone_size: .
cdr3_nt: TGCGCCAGCAGCCTTTTGACAGGGGAAGCTTTCTTT
cdr3_aa: CASSLLTGEAFF

v_call: TRBV30
j_call: TRBJ1-6
d_call: .
clone_size: .
cdr3_nt: TGTGCCTTCTGGACGAGCTCCTATAATTCACCCCTCCACTTT
cdr3_aa: CAFWTSSYNSPLHF

v_call: TRBV18
j_call: TRBJ1-1
d_call: TRBD1
clone_size: many
cdr3_nt: TGTGCCAGCTCACCCCAACAGGGGGAAAACACTGAAGCTTTCTTT
cdr3_aa: CASSPQQGENTEAFF

v_call: TRBV11-2
j_call: TRBJ1-5
d_call: .
clone_size: .
cdr3_nt: TGTGCCAGCAGCTTAACGCAGGGGTTAGATCAGCCCCAGCATTTT
cdr3_aa: CASSLTQGLDQPQHF

v_call: TRBV2
j_call: TRBJ2-1
d_call: TRBD1
clone_size: many
cdr3_nt: TGTGCCAGCCTCCGGGACAGGGGAGGCAATGAGCAGTTCTTC
cdr3_aa: CASLRDRGGNEQFF

v_call: TRBV15
j_call: TRBJ2-7
d_call: .
clone_size: few
cdr3_nt: TGTGCCACCAGCAGGCAGGGTTACGAGCAGTACTTC
cdr3_aa: CATSRQGYEQYF

v_call: TRBV5-6
j_call: TRBJ2-7
d_call: .
clone_size: many
cdr3_nt: TGTGCCAGCAGCTTGTCTAGCATGGAGGAGCAGTACTTC
cdr3_aa: CASSLSSMEEQYF

v_call: TRBV6-4
j_call: TRBJ1-2
d_call: TRBD1
clone_size: few
cdr3_nt: TGTGCCAGCAGTCCGAACAGGGGCGGGGGCTACACCTTC
cdr3_aa: CASSPNRGGGYTF

v_call: TRBV29-1
j_call: TRBJ2-3
d_call: TRBD1
clone_size: .
cdr3_nt: TGCAGCGTTGAAGTGGGACAGGGCCGCACAGATACGCAGTATTTT
cdr3_aa: CSVEVGQGRTDTQYF

v_call: TRBV6-1
j_call: TRBJ1-2
d_call: .
clone_size: many
cdr3_nt: TGTGCCAGCAGTGAATTGGTGGGGATGGAGGGCCTCTATGGCTACACCTTC
cdr3_aa: CASSELVGMEGLYGYTF

v_call: TRBV19
j_call: TRBJ1-1
d_call: .
clone_size: few
cdr3_nt: TGTGCCAGTAAACCCCGGCTGAGGGGATCTGAAGCTTTCTTT
cdr3_aa: CASKPRLRGSEAFF